This T cell receptor (beta chain) was captured by sequencing in a study of T cells in Graves' hyperthyroidism and ophthalmopathy. Study results and limitations: Ophthalmopathy onset followed model prediction by a median approximately six months. Through a model of 13 V-J features, ophthalmopathy was separated from stable hyperthyroidism.

Amplification of TCR beta CDR3 regions used RNA as the template. Using the HTBI primer set, a first-round RT-PCR was run on the TCR CDR3. TCRdb reprocessed the multiplex PCR reads via MiXCR and lists one record per CDR3 protein. The sample lists a few hundred thousand distinct CDR3 sequences, about 20% seen once, with 26% in the top ten. Of note for this clonotype: Its target is unknown.

Graves' hyperthyroidism showing no ophthalmopathy progression within 18 months was considered stable. Orbital computed tomography, thyroid ultrasound, serum thyroxine and TRAb, and clinical symptoms together informed the diagnoses. Sequenced sample: blood. This TCR came from a man younger than 35 with Graves' hyperthyroidism.

The CDR3 here is CASAGTRGTGELFF. The CDR3, as DNA: TGTGCCAGCGCCGGGACTAGGGGGACCGGGGAGCTGTTTTTT. The J gene is TRBJ2-2, the V gene TRBV28; the match to TRBD2 covers 8 bases. The V gene's germline CDR1 is MDHEN and CDR2 SYDVKM. The V and J ends lost 8 bases and 5 bases, in that order; junction bases with no gene match: 7. The CDR3 runs 14 residues.